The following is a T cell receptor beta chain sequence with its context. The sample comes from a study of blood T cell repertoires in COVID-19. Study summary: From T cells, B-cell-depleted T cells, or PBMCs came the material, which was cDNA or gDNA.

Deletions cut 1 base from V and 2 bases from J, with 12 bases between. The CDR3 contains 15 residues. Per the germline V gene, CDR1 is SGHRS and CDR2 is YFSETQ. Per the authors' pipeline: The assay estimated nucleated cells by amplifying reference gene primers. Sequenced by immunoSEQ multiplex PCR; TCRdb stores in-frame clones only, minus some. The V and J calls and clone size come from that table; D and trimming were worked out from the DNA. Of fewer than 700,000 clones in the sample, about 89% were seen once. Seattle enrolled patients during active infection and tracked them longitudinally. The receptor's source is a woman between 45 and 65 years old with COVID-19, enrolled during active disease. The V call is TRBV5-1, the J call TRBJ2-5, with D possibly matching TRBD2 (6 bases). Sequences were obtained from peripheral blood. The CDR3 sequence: CASSLLDGRQETQYF. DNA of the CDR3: TGCGCCAGCAGCTTGTTGGACGGGAGACAAGAGACCCAGTACTTC.